This is a list of T cell receptor beta chains from one sample in a study of blood T cell repertoires in COVID-19. The table came from immunoSEQ multiplex PCR; TCRdb's copy has only in-frame clones and leaves some out. This table holds about 100,000 clones, around 80% found once. The specimen sequenced was peripheral blood. These receptors were obtained from a man aged 50-59 years who had recovered from COVID-19. The CDR3 runs from the conserved cysteine through the conserved F or W. The D gene is left open where the match is weak. Rows may omit the clone size; those that give it use once, few, many or a size class.

>15|TRBJ1-4|.|TRBV6-5|.
TGTGCCAGCAGTTACTTGGGGGGGAGTAATGAAAAACTGTTTTTT
CASSYLGGSNEKLFF
>14|TRBJ1-2|.|TRBV2|.
TGTGCCAGCAGTGAAAACACGGTGACAGCTGGCTACACCTTC
CASSENTVTAGYTF
>16|TRBJ2-2|TRBD2|TRBV3-1/TRBV3-2|.
TGTGCCAGCAGCCAAGGGCTAGCGGGATTTGTCGGGGAGCTGTTTTTT
CASSQGLAGFVGELFF
>14|TRBJ2-1|.|TRBV5-1|.
TGCGCCAGCAGCTTGGGGGCCAGCTACAATGAGCAGTTCTTC
CASSLGASYNEQFF
>14|TRBJ2-5|.|TRBV3-1/TRBV3-2|.
TGTGCCAGCGCGTCTCACGGGTACCAAGAGACCCAGTACTTC
CASASHGYQETQYF
>12|TRBJ2-7|TRBD2|TRBV5-1|.
TGCGCCAGCAGCCCTGGGGAGGGACTGGTAAACTTC
CASSPGEGLVNF
>15|TRBJ2-7|TRBD1|TRBV14|.
TGTGCCAGCAGCCCGATGGGACAGGCCCTCTACGAGCAGTACTTC
CASSPMGQALYEQYF
>16|TRBJ2-1|TRBD2|TRBV28|.
TGTGCCAGCAGCGGACTAGCGGGGACTGGCTACAATGAGCAGTTCTTC
CASSGLAGTGYNEQFF
>17|TRBJ2-7|TRBD1|TRBV18|.
TGTGCCAGCTCACCACCCTCTTCGGGACAGGGGGTGAGGGAGCAGTACTTC
CASSPPSSGQGVREQYF
>14|TRBJ2-7|.|TRBV4-2|.
TGTGCCAGCAGCCAAGAGGGGACAAACTACGAGCAGTACTTC
CASSQEGTNYEQYF
>16|TRBJ2-1|TRBD2|TRBV27|once
TGTGCCAGCAGGGAGGGACTAGCGGGGGGATACAATGAGCAGTTCTTC
CASREGLAGGYNEQFF
>13|TRBJ1-5|.|TRBV12-3/TRBV12-4|.
TGTGCCAGCACCACAAATAGCAATCAGCCCCAGCATTTT
CASTTNSNQPQHF
>13|TRBJ2-7|.|TRBV25-1|.
TGTGCCAGCAGTGAGGTCAGGGGACACGAGCAGTACTTC
CASSEVRGHEQYF
>13|TRBJ1-2|TRBD1|TRBV5-4|.
TGTGCCAGCAGCATCGACAGGACAGGGGGCTACACCTTC
CASSIDRTGGYTF
>14|TRBJ2-7|TRBD2|TRBV18|.
TGTGCCAGCTCACCAGGTCTAGCGGGAGACGAGCAGTACTTC
CASSPGLAGDEQYF
>14|TRBJ1-2|.|TRBV19|.
TGTGCCAGTAGTATACTGTCGCGGCCTAGAGGCTACACCTTC
CASSILSRPRGYTF
>12|TRBJ1-1|.|TRBV6-1|.
TGTGCCAGCGGTGACAGGTTGGTTGAAGCTTTCTTT
CASGDRLVEAFF
>12|TRBJ2-7|.|TRBV25-1|once
TGTGCCAGCAGTGCCAGAACCTACGAGCAGTACTTC
CASSARTYEQYF
>13|TRBJ1-5|.|TRBV12-3/TRBV12-4|.
TGTGCCAGCAGTTTTAATAGCAATCAGCCCCAGCATTTT
CASSFNSNQPQHF
>14|TRBJ2-2|.|TRBV3-1/TRBV3-2|.
TGTGCCAGCAGCCAAGCCGTTAACACCGGGGAGCTGTTTTTT
CASSQAVNTGELFF
>12|TRBJ1-1|TRBD1|TRBV10-3|.
TGTGCCATCGGGACAGGGCCCACTGAAGCTTTCTTT
CAIGTGPTEAFF
>13|TRBJ2-7|.|TRBV12-3/TRBV12-4|.
TGTGCCAGCAGTTTATGGGGAGAAAACGAGCAGTACTTC
CASSLWGENEQYF
>15|TRBJ1-1|TRBD1|TRBV19|.
TGTGCCTCCAAACGGGGACAGACAAAAATCGCTGAAGCTTTCTTT
CASKRGQTKIAEAFF
>15|TRBJ1-6|.|TRBV6-5|once
TGTGCCAGCAGTTACGATGGCAGGAATAGTTCACCCCTCCACTTT
CASSYDGRNSSPLHF
>15|TRBJ2-7|TRBD1|TRBV5-1|.
TGCGCCAGCAGCTTGGAGGGACAGGGAAGGGACGAGCAGTACTTC
CASSLEGQGRDEQYF
>13|TRBJ2-5|.|TRBV2|.
TGTGCCAGCAGTGACAGGGGCCAAGAGACCCAGTACTTC
CASSDRGQETQYF
>16|TRBJ2-1|.|TRBV27|.
TGTGCCAGCAGTTTCCGAGACGGGTTGGTCTACAATGAGCAGTTCTTC
CASSFRDGLVYNEQFF
>15|TRBJ2-7|.|TRBV28|.
TGTGCCAGCAGTTTTACCCCAAGACTTTCCTACGAGCAGTACTTC
CASSFTPRLSYEQYF
>16|TRBJ2-3|TRBD2|TRBV7-2|.
TGTGCCAGCAGCTTAACTAGCGGAGCGAGCACAGATACGCAGTATTTT
CASSLTSGASTDTQYF
>14|TRBJ1-4|TRBD1|TRBV29-1|once
TGCAGCGGCCAGGACAGGGCCGCTAATGAAAAACTGTTTTTT
CSGQDRAANEKLFF
>17|TRBJ1-3|TRBD1|TRBV9|.
TGTGCCAGCACGGCTTCTCCCGGGGACAGGGCTGGAAACACCATATATTTT
CASTASPGDRAGNTIYF
>14|TRBJ2-1|.|TRBV19|.
TGTGCCAGTAGTGTTGGAGCCGGGGGAAATGAGCAGTTCTTC
CASSVGAGGNEQFF
>16|TRBJ2-2|.|TRBV24-1|.
TGTGCCACCAGTGATCCCCGCAGGGCAGACATCGGGGAGCTGTTTTTT
CATSDPRRADIGELFF
>17|TRBJ2-7|TRBD2|TRBV7-2|.
TGTGCCAGCAGCTTACAGGCTAGCGGGAGAGGGGACTACGAGCAGTACTTC
CASSLQASGRGDYEQYF
>14|TRBJ1-6|TRBD1|TRBV19|few
TGTGCCAGTAGTATACAACAGGGGCAAACACCCCTCCACTTT
CASSIQQGQTPLHF
>13|TRBJ2-7|.|TRBV19|.
TGTGCCAGTAGTATCGACTCTTCGGGGGAGCAGTACTTC
CASSIDSSGEQYF
>13|TRBJ2-1|TRBD2|TRBV30|.
TGTGCCTGGAGCGACGGGACTAATAGGGAGCAGTTCTTC
CAWSDGTNREQFF
>15|TRBJ1-1|.|TRBV3-1/TRBV3-2|.
TGTGCCAGCAGCCAAGTCTTTACAGGGAACACTGAAGCTTTCTTT
CASSQVFTGNTEAFF
>15|TRBJ1-2|.|TRBV4-2|.
TGTGCCAGCAGCCAAGTAGCCTCAGCTAACTATGGCTACACCTTC
CASSQVASANYGYTF
>14|TRBJ1-1|.|TRBV3-1/TRBV3-2|.
TGTGCCAGCAGCCAAGATGGCAGGGTCGCTGAAGCTTTCTTT
CASSQDGRVAEAFF
>17|TRBJ2-3|TRBD1|TRBV7-2|.
TGTGCCAGCAGCTTAGTGGCAGGGGGCGGCCGCACAGATACGCAGTATTTT
CASSLVAGGGRTDTQYF